In its sample, the clone carrying this T cell receptor beta chain was seen once. The antigen remains unidentified. Surgery without prior neoadjuvant therapy was the treatment of the selected pancreatic ductal adenocarcinoma patients. This sample stems from a study of T cells in pancreatic ductal adenocarcinoma. General study results and limits: Tumor and blood clonality did not differ significantly, about 0.11 versus 0.072. Enrichment of CD45RO+ effector over naive T cells in tumors may bias clonality. Blood had more productive templates and around 8.5-fold more unique clonotypes than tumor.

TCRdb keeps only in-frame clones here, not all; method: immunoSEQ multiplex PCR. The sample consists of around 100,000 clones, 90% to 95% of them appearing once. The CDR3 is 14 amino acids. V lost 6 bases and J 4 bases, leaving 16 bases between the germline ends. CDR1 and CDR2 (germline): MNHEY, SVGAGI. This clonotype was obtained from a human donor with pancreatic ductal adenocarcinoma. The chain employs TRBV6-5 and TRBJ2-7; D possibly corresponds to TRBD2 (6 bases). What was sequenced was PBMCs. The CDR3: CASREPGSSYEQYF. In nucleotides, the CDR3 is TGTGCCAGCAGAGAACCCGGGAGCTCTTACGAGCAGTACTTC.